The 28 T cell receptor beta chains in this list originate from one sample, sequenced in a study of T cells in localized non-small cell lung cancer. The method was immunoSEQ multiplex PCR; TCRdb's version includes in-frame clones alone and lacks a portion of them. The sample has around 18,000 clones, roughly four fifths seen once. The starting material was peripheral blood, obtained before any cancer treatment. The origin of the receptors is a female donor older than 55 with stage I lung adenocarcinoma.

This chain uses TRBV4-1 with TRBJ1-2; TRBD1 matches at 8 bases. The trim removed 3 bases at V and 12 bases at J, leaving 12 bases unmatched. Germline values: CDR1 MGHRA, CDR2 YSYEKL. The CDR3 is 14 residues long. This CDR3 reads CASSQSLAGQAHTF. DNA for the CDR3: TGCGCCAGCAGCCAGAGTCTTGCGGGACAGGCACACACCTTC.

The chain employs TRBV7-1 and TRBJ2-2; D unresolved. TRBV7-1 carries the ORF label, with uncertain function. V lost 3 bases, J lost 6 bases, and 2 bases lay in between. This CDR3 has 11 residues. The CDR3: CASSSPGELFF. DNA for the CDR3: TGTGCCAGCAGCTCTCCCGGGGAGCTGTTTTTT.

This sequence joins TRBV7-2 and TRBJ1-6; D is perhaps TRBD1 (5 bases). V lost 6 bases and J lost 15, with 21 bases in between. CDR1 and CDR2 (germline): SGHTA, FQGNSA. This CDR3 is 14 amino acids long. As DNA, the CDR3 is TGTGCCAGCAGGTCCAAAACGACAGAGTATCTCCTCCACTTT. Translation gives CASRSKTTEYLLHF.

This rearrangement joins TRBV15 to TRBJ1-4; TRBD1 aligns across 10 bases. The germline CDR1 and CDR2 sequences are LNHNV and YYDKDF (reference sequence). Trimming removed 3 bases from V and 8 bases from J; junction bases left unmatched: 6. The CDR3 spans 15 residues. This CDR3 is CATSRTGGAGEKLFF. CDR3 nucleotide sequence: TGTGCCACCAGCAGGACAGGGGGCGCAGGGGAAAAACTGTTTTTT. The whole variable domain, remainder taken from reference TRBV15 and TRBJ1-4, is DAMVIQNPRYQVTQFGKPVTLSCSQTLNHNVMYWYQQKSSQAPKLLFHYYDKDFNNEADTPDNFQSRRPNTSFCFLDIRSPGLGDTAMYLCATSRTGGAGEKLFFGSGTQLSVL.

This clone was seen a few times. This chain connects TRBV13 to TRBJ2-7; D gene ambiguous. Trimming took off 5 bases at V and 0 bases at J, with 8 bases between the two ends. CDR1 and CDR2 from the germline V gene are PRHDT and FYEKMQ (reference sequence). This CDR3 contains 13 residues. In DNA, the CDR3 is TGTGCCAGCAGCCCCCTTAGCTCCTACGAGCAGTACTTC. Translated, it gives CASSPLSSYEQYF.

This clone was found a few times. This chain joins TRBV7-9 and TRBJ1-2, with 7 bases matching TRBD1. This CDR3 comprises 14 residues. CDR1 and CDR2 from the germline V gene are SEHNR and FQNEAQ (reference sequence). With 5 bases clipped from V and 7 bases from J, the junction kept 10 bases outside the gene matches. The CDR3 loop is CASSLEEAGGGYTF. The CDR3 coding sequence is TGTGCCAGCAGCCTCGAGGAGGCAGGGGGTGGCTACACCTTC.

The V call is TRBV6-6, the J call TRBJ1-6, with D possibly matching TRBD1 (6 bases). CDR3 length: 13 amino acids. In germline, CDR1 is MNHNY, CDR2 SVGAGI (reference sequence). V gave up 6 bases and J gave up 10 bases, with 13 bases separating them. The CDR3 DNA follows: TGTGCCAGCAGGAGGGGGGGCGGCTCACCCCTCCACTTT. It codes for CASRRGGGSPLHF.

The chain employs TRBV7-9 and TRBJ1-1; D call uncertain. The CDR3 loop spans 12 amino acids. Trimming cost V 3 bases and J 11 bases, with 13 bases left between them. Germline V gene sequence: CDR1 SEHNR, CDR2 FQNEAQ (reference sequence). CDR3 in DNA: TGTGCCAGCAGCTTTACCACTCGGGAGGCTTTCTTT. Translation: CASSFTTREAFF.

The rearrangement uses TRBV7-9 and TRBJ1-3; no definite D call. In germline, CDR1 is SEHNR, CDR2 FQNEAQ (reference sequence). This CDR3 spans 13 amino acids. Deletions cut 5 bases from V and 4 bases from J, with 9 bases between. Here the CDR3 DNA reads TGTGCCAGCAGCCGACCCGCCGGAAACACCATATATTTT. Translating gives CASSRPAGNTIYF.

The J gene is TRBJ1-1, the V gene TRBV9; 7 nucleotides line up with TRBD1. The J segment lost 0 bases and the V segment lost 0 bases, leaving 11 bases of the junction unmatched. The CDR3 is 18 amino acids. The germline V gene has CDR1 SGDLS and CDR2 YYNGEE. The CDR3 DNA reads as TGTGCCAGCAGCGTAGACCCCTCGACAGGGCACCTGAACACTGAAGCTTTCTTT. Protein sequence: CASSVDPSTGHLNTEAFF. Combining the CDR3 with reference TRBV9 and TRBJ1-1 gives the whole variable domain DSGVTQTPKHLITATGQRVTLRCSPRSGDLSVYWYQQSLDQGLQFLIQYYNGEERAKGNILERFSAQQFPDLHSELNLSSLELGDSALYFCASSVDPSTGHLNTEAFFGQGTRLTVV.

In this sample, this clone turned up a few times. This chain connects TRBV6-5 to TRBJ1-2; tentatively, D is TRBD1 (5 bases). V lost 5 bases and J 4 bases, leaving 14 bases between the germline ends. The CDR3 has 14 amino acids. Per the germline V gene, CDR1 is MNHEY and CDR2 is SVGAGI. The CDR3 DNA reads as TGTGCCAGCAGTCCAACGCCGGGGACCTATGGCTACACCTTC. The encoded protein is CASSPTPGTYGYTF.

The chain combines TRBV4-1 with TRBJ2-3; TRBD2 aligns across 9 bases. V trimming: 0 bases; J trimming: 6 bases; junction bases outside the gene matches: 7. The germline V gene encodes CDR1 MGHRA and CDR2 YSYEKL. CDR3 length: 16 amino acids. The CDR3 loop reads CASSQDQRGAPDTQYF. As DNA, the CDR3 is TGCGCCAGCAGCCAAGATCAGCGGGGGGCCCCGGATACGCAGTATTTT.

This clone was observed a single time. The chain is built from TRBV7-3 and TRBJ2-1, with 10 positions matching TRBD1. V dropped 5 bases and J dropped 6; count of bases not matched to a gene: 7. This CDR3 spans 15 amino acids. Germline CDR1 SGHTA, CDR2 FQGTGA. CDR3 loop: CASSAGQGLGNEQFF. The DNA for the CDR3 is TGTGCCAGCAGCGCGGGACAGGGGCTCGGCAATGAGCAGTTCTTC.

The V gene is TRBV18, the J gene TRBJ1-6; D is unresolved. Trimming pared 1 base from V and 5 bases from J, leaving 9 bases between. Germline V gives CDR1 KGHSH, CDR2 LQKENI. The CDR3 contains 15 residues. CDR3 sequence reads: CASSPRGENNSPLHF. In nucleotides, the CDR3 is TGTGCCAGCTCACCACGGGGAGAGAATAATTCACCCCTCCACTTT.

The chain has TRBV7-3 and TRBJ1-3, with D hard to call. This CDR3 spans 15 amino acids. V was pared by 2 bases and J by 0 bases, with 8 bases between. CDR1 and CDR2 from the germline V gene are SGHTA and FQGTGA. The CDR3 protein is CASSLGASSGNTIYF. The DNA for the CDR3 is TGTGCCAGCAGCTTAGGAGCGAGCTCTGGAAACACCATATATTTT. Full variable domain (outside the CDR3, taken from reference TRBV7-3 and TRBJ1-3): GAGVSQTPSNKVTEKGKYVELRCDPISGHTALYWYRQSLGQGPEFLIYFQGTGAADDSGLPNDRFFAVRPEGSVSTLKIQRTERGDSAVYLCASSLGASSGNTIYFGEGSWLTVV.

In DNA, the CDR3 is TGTGCCAGCAGTCGTGGACGCGTACAAGAGACCCAGTACTTC. It specifies CASSRGRVQETQYF. The gene calls are TRBV6-5 and TRBJ2-5; D gene ambiguous. V lost 5 bases, J lost 2 bases, and 12 bases lay in between. Per the germline V gene, CDR1 is MNHEY and CDR2 is SVGAGI. The CDR3 is 14 amino acids.

The genes are TRBV7-9 and TRBJ1-5; 7 bases are a match to TRBD1. Looked up from germline, CDR1 is SEHNR and CDR2 is FQNEAQ (reference sequence). Trimming at V came to 1 base and at J to 6 bases, leaving 9 bases not matched to a gene. The CDR3 is 16 amino acids. The CDR3 loop reads CASSLEGGGFGQPQHF. Here the CDR3 DNA reads TGTGCCAGCAGCTTAGAAGGAGGGGGCTTCGGTCAGCCCCAGCATTTT.

This clone was detected only once. The chain's CDR3 is CASSGVGRFYNEQFF. For the CDR3, the DNA is TGTGCCAGCAGCGGTGTGGGGCGCTTCTACAATGAGCAGTTCTTC. J is TRBJ2-1 and V is TRBV9, with a tentative D call TRBD1 (5 bases). Germline-derived CDR1 and CDR2 are SGDLS and YYNGEE. The CDR3 contains 15 residues. Trimming left V 3 bases short and J 3 bases short, with 13 bases between.

V gene TRBV6-5 combines with J gene TRBJ1-5, with D hard to call. V was shortened by 4 bases and J by 9 bases, with 13 bases between the two germline ends. The CDR3 is 13 amino acids. Germline V lookup: CDR1 MNHEY, CDR2 SVGAGI. The CDR3 sequence is CASSSGGSRPQHF. CDR3 in DNA: TGTGCCAGCAGTTCGGGTGGATCTCGGCCCCAGCATTTT.

V is TRBV7-8 and J is TRBJ1-2; D ambiguous. V gave up 3 bases and J gave up 4 bases, with 9 bases separating them. Germline V gene lookup returns CDR1 SGHVS and CDR2 FQNEAQ. The CDR3 contains 13 residues. The chain's CDR3 is CASSFTQGYGYTF. CDR3 sequence (DNA): TGTGCCAGCAGCTTTACTCAAGGCTATGGCTACACCTTC.

The genes are TRBV10-3 and TRBJ2-5, with D possibly matching TRBD2 (5 bases). The V end lost 5 bases, the J end lost 2 bases, and 24 bases lay between the germline ends. This CDR3 contains 18 residues. In germline, CDR1 is ENHRY, CDR2 SYGVKD. DNA for the CDR3: TGTGCCATCAGTAGACGGGGTCGCGGCCAGGCGGTACAAGAGACCCAGTACTTC. This sequence encodes CAISRRGRGQAVQETQYF.

The genes are TRBV6-1 and TRBJ1-1; D gene unclear. The V end was cut by 6 bases, the J end by 1 base, with 9 bases between. This CDR3 has 13 residues. The germline gives CDR1 MNHNS, CDR2 SASEGT. This CDR3 is CASRTTENTEAFF. DNA for the CDR3: TGTGCCAGCAGAACCACAGAGAACACTGAAGCTTTCTTT.

CDR3 region: CSVGTGTYEQYF. CDR3 nucleotides: TGCAGCGTAGGGACAGGGACTTACGAGCAGTACTTC. The chain is built from TRBV29-1 and TRBJ2-7, with TRBD1 matching 9 bases. J gave up 4 bases and V 6 bases, and 4 bases lay outside the gene matches. Per the germline V gene, CDR1 is SQVTM and CDR2 is ANQGSEA. The CDR3 sequence is 12 residues long.

V gene TRBV18 combines with J gene TRBJ1-3; D is undetermined. The CDR3 loop spans 15 amino acids. Trimming took off 1 base at V and 2 bases at J, with 9 bases between the two ends. Germline V CDR1 and CDR2: KGHSH, LQKENI. Here the CDR3 DNA reads TGTGCCAGCTCACCACAGGGTCGCGCTGGAAACACCATATATTTT. Translated, it gives CASSPQGRAGNTIYF.

The chain employs TRBV7-8 and TRBJ1-2; D call uncertain. V lost 0 bases to trimming and J lost 6 bases, with 5 bases between them. CDR1 and CDR2 from the germline V gene are SGHVS and FQNEAQ. The CDR3 totals 12 residues. In nucleotides, the CDR3 is TGTGCCAGCAGCTTAGCGAGTAATGGCTACACCTTC. Amino acids: CASSLASNGYTF.

In DNA form, the CDR3 reads TGTGCCAGCAGTTCCGGGAGCCGGGCCCAGTACTTC. This gives the protein CASSSGSRAQYF. The gene calls are TRBV27 and TRBJ2-5; D might be TRBD2 (6 bases). This CDR3 is 12 amino acids long. CDR1 is MNHEY, CDR2 SMNVEV, per germline (reference sequence). Trimming stripped 4 bases from V and 9 bases from J, with 12 bases between.

This clone came up a few times. This rearrangement joins TRBV9 to TRBJ2-7, with D perhaps being TRBD1 or TRBD2 (5 bases each). V lost 7 bases and J 0 bases, leaving 11 bases between the germline ends. Germline V CDR1 and CDR2: SGDLS, YYNGEE. This CDR3 is 13 amino acids long. The DNA of the CDR3 is TGTGCCAGCGCGAGAGGGACCTCCTACGAGCAGTACTTC. Its protein is CASARGTSYEQYF.

V is TRBV6-1 and J is TRBJ1-5, with no clear D. The germline V and J ends were trimmed by 11 bases and 5 bases, with 16 bases remaining between them. The CDR3 has 13 amino acids. CDR1 is MNHNS, CDR2 SASEGT, per germline. In DNA form, the CDR3 reads TGTGCCTCCCTCTTGGAGGGCGATCAGCCCCAGCATTTT. Translation gives CASLLEGDQPQHF.